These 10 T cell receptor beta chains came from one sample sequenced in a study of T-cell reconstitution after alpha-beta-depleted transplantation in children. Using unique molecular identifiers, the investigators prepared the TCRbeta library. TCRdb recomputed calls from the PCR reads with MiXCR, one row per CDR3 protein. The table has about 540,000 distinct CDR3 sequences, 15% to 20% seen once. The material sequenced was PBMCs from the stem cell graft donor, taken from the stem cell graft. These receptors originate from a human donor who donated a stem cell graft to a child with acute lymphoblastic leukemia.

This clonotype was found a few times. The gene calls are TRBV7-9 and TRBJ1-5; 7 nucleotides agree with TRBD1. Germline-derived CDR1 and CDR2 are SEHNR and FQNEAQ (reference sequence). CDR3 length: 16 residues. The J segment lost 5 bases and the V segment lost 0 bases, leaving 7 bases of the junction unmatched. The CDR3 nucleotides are TGTGCCAGCAGCTTAGCTATAGGGGGCACGGATCAGCCCCAGCATTTT. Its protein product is CASSLAIGGTDQPQHF. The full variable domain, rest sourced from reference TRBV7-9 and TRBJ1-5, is DTGVSQNPRHKITKRGQNVTFRCDPISEHNRLYWYRQTLGQGPEFLTYFQNEAQLEKSRLLSDRFSAERPKGSFSTLEIQRTEQGDSAMYLCASSLAIGGTDQPQHFGDGTRLSIL.

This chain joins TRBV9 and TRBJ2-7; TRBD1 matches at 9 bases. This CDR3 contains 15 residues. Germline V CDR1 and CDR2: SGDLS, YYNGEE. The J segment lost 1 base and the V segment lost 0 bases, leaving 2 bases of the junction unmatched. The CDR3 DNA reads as TGTGCCAGCAGCGTAGAAGGGACAGGGTCCTACGAGCAGTACTTC. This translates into CASSVEGTGSYEQYF.

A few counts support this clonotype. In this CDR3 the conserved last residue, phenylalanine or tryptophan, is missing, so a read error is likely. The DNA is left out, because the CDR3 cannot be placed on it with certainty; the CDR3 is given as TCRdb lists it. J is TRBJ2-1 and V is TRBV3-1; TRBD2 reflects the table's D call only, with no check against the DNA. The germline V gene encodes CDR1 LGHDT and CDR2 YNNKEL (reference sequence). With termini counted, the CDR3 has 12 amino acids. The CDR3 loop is CASSHGTSGPMI.

The CDR3 DNA reads as TGCAGTGCCGGCCAGTGGATGACTGAAGCTTTCTTT. Its translation: CSAGQWMTEAFF. This chain connects TRBV20-1 to TRBJ1-1; D not certain. This CDR3 region has 12 residues. CDR1 is DFQATT and CDR2 is SNEGSKA in the germline V gene (reference sequence). Deletions cut 6 bases from V and 5 bases from J, with 13 bases between.

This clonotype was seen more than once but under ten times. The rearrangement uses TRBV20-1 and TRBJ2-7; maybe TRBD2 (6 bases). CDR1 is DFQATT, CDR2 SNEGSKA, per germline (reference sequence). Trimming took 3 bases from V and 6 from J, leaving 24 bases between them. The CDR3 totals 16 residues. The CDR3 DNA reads TGCAGTGCTAGGGCATCTGGGAGGCCCTTGTTGGGCGAGCAGTACTTC. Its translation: CSARASGRPLLGEQYF.

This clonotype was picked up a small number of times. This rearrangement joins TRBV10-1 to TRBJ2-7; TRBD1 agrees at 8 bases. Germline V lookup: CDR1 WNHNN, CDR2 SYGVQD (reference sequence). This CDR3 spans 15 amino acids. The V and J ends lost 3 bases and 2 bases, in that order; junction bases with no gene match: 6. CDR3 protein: CASSDSPDRAYEQYF. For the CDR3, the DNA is TGCGCCAGCAGTGACTCCCCGGACAGGGCCTACGAGCAGTACTTC.

The CDR3 here is CASSQVPGDGNTIYF. The CDR3, as DNA: TGTGCCAGCAGCCAAGTTCCAGGGGACGGAAACACCATATATTTT. The chain is built from TRBV3-1 and TRBJ1-3; possibly TRBD1 for D (6 bases). V lost 1 base and J lost 4, with 11 bases in between. The CDR3 has 15 residues. Per the germline V gene, CDR1 is LGHDT and CDR2 is YNNKEL (reference sequence).

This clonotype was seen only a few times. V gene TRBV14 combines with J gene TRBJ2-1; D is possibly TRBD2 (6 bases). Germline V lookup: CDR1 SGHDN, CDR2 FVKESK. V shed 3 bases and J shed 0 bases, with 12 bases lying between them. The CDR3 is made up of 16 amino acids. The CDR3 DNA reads TGTGCCAGCAGCCAGGCTGGGACTCTCTCCTACAATGAGCAGTTCTTC. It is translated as CASSQAGTLSYNEQFF.

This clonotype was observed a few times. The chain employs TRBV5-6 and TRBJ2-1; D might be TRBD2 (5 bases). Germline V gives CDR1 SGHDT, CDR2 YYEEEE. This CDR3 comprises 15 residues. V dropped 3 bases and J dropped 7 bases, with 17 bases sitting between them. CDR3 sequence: CASSYLLVPGNEQFF. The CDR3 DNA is TGTGCCAGCAGCTACCTGCTCGTTCCGGGGAATGAGCAGTTCTTC.

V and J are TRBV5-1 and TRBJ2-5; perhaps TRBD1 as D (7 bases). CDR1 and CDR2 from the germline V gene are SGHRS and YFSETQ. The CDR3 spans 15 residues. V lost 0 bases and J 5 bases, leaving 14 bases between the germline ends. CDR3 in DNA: TGCGCCAGCAGCTTGGGAGAACAGGGGAGGGAGACCCAGTACTTC. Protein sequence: CASSLGEQGRETQYF.